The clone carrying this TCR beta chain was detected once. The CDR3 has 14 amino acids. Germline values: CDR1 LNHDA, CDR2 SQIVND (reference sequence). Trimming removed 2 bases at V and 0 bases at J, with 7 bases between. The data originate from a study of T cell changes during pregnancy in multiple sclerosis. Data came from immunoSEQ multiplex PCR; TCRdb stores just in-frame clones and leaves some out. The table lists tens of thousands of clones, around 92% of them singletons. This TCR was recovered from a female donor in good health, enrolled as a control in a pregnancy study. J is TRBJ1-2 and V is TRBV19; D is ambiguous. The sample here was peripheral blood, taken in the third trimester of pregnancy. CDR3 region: CASSISGANYGYTF. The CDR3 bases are TGTGCCAGTAGTATAAGCGGAGCTAACTATGGCTACACCTTC.